This entry lists 7 T cell receptor beta chains sequenced from one sample in a study of T cells in Graves' hyperthyroidism and ophthalmopathy. RNA transcripts gave rise to amplified TCR beta CDR3 regions. The HTBI set primed first-round TCR CDR3 RT-PCR. In TCRdb, the multiplex PCR reads were re-called with MiXCR into one record per CDR3 protein. The sample consists of around 480,000 distinct CDR3 sequences, around an eighth of them appearing once. The sequenced material came from blood. All receptors come from a woman younger than 30 with Graves' hyperthyroidism.

V gene TRBV29-1 combines with J gene TRBJ2-5; perhaps TRBD2 as D (7 bases). V was shortened by 3 bases and J by 14 bases, with 16 bases between the two germline ends. Germline V gene sequence: CDR1 SQVTM, CDR2 ANQGSEA. CDR3 length: 11 amino acids. The CDR3, as DNA: TGCAGCGTTGAGGCGGGGGCCCGCCAATACTTC. Residues: CSVEAGARQYF.

V gene TRBV7-8 combines with J gene TRBJ2-5, with 7 bases aligning to TRBD1. The CDR3 covers 15 residues. V was pared by 5 bases and J by 4 bases, with 10 bases of the junction left unmatched. Per germline, CDR1 SGHVS and CDR2 FQNEAQ. The CDR3 loop reads CASSIDPTGRETQYF. The CDR3 DNA follows: TGTGCCAGCAGCATCGACCCGACAGGGCGAGAGACCCAGTACTTC.

This clonotype was detected many times. The chain has TRBV7-2 and TRBJ2-1, with 7 nucleotides matching TRBD2. V was pared by 4 bases and J by 3 bases, with 15 bases of the junction left unmatched. The CDR3 consists of 18 residues. Germline V gene lookup returns CDR1 SGHTA and CDR2 FQGNSA. The CDR3 sequence: CASSSTERGGSLYNEQFF. The CDR3 nucleotides are TGTGCCAGCAGCTCGACGGAGAGGGGCGGGAGTCTCTACAATGAGCAGTTCTTC. Full variable domain (remainder filled in from reference TRBV7-2 and TRBJ2-1): GAGVSQSPSNKVTEKGKDVELRCDPISGHTALYWYRQSLGQGLEFLIYFQGNSAPDKSGLPSDRFSAERTGGSVSTLTIQRTQQEDSAVYLCASSSTERGGSLYNEQFFGPGTRLTVL.

This clonotype occurred a few times. The rearrangement joins TRBV3-1 to TRBJ1-2; D possibly corresponds to TRBD1 (6 bases). Germline loops: CDR1 LGHDT, CDR2 YNNKEL (reference sequence). The CDR3 is made up of 16 amino acids. Trimming took 3 bases from V and 5 from J, leaving 19 bases between them. DNA of the CDR3: TGTGCCAGCAGCCAGTGGCAAGGAGGGGGAAGTTATGGCTACACCTTC. Translating gives CASSQWQGGGSYGYTF.

Only a few counts were recorded for this clonotype. The rearrangement uses TRBV5-1 and TRBJ2-5; no reliable D call. Germline CDR1 reads SGHRS; CDR2 reads YFSETQ. V lost 0 bases and J 5 bases, leaving 14 bases between the germline ends. The CDR3 has 15 amino acids. The DNA of the CDR3 is TGCGCCAGCAGCTTGGGCTGGGATCGCCCTGAGACCCAGTACTTC. Its protein product is CASSLGWDRPETQYF.

The V call is TRBV9, the J call TRBJ2-3; the D is unclear. The CDR3 runs 12 residues. Germline lookup yields CDR1 SGDLS and CDR2 YYNGEE. Trimming shortened V by 4 bases and J by 4 bases, and 7 bases separated the two germline ends. CDR3 region: CASSQTADTQYF. As DNA, the CDR3 is TGTGCCAGCAGCCAGACGGCAGATACGCAGTATTTT.

The table lists this clonotype with many counts. The rearrangement uses TRBV7-9 and TRBJ2-1; no reliable D call. Germline CDR1 SEHNR, CDR2 FQNEAQ (reference sequence). V lost 6 bases and J lost 8, with 14 bases in between. CDR3 length: 13 residues. CDR3 coding DNA: TGTGCCAGCAGTTCGTACCCGCAGGATGAGCAGTTCTTC. Translating it yields CASSSYPQDEQFF.